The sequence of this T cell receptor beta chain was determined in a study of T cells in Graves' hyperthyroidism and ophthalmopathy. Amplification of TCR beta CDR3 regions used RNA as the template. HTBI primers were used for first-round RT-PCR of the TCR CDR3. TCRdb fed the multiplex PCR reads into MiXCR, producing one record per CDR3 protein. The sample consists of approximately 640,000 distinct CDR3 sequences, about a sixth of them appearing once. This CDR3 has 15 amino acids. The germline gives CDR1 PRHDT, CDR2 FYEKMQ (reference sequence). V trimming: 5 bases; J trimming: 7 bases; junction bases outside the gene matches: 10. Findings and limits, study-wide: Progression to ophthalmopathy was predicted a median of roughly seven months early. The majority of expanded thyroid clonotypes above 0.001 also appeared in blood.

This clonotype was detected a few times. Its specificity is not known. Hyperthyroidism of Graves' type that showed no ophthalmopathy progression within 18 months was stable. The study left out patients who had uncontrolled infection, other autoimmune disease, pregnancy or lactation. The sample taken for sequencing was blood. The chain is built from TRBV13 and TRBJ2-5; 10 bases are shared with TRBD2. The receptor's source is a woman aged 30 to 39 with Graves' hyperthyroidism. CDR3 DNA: TGTGCCAGCAGCCCACCTCTAGCGGGAGTTGGGACCCAGTACTTC. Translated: CASSPPLAGVGTQYF.